The 16 T cell receptor beta chains reported below all come from one sample, sequenced in a study of T-cell reconstitution after alpha-beta-depleted transplantation in children. As it was prepared, the TCRbeta library received unique molecular identifiers. TCRdb itself ran the PCR reads through MiXCR, one entry per CDR3 protein. This repertoire shows 700,000 to 950,000 distinct CDR3 sequences, 16% found once; its top ten account for roughly 5%. The sequences come from PBMCs, mostly from graft donor cells, collected 360 days after TCRalphabeta/CD19-depleted stem cell transplant. Receptors were obtained from a male patient between 5 and 17 years old who had a stem cell transplant for acute lymphoblastic leukemia, so the T cells may come from the graft donor.

The chain couples TRBV10-2 to TRBJ1-6; no definite D call. The CDR3 extends over 12 amino acids. Germline CDR1 WSHSY, CDR2 SAAADI. V lost 0 bases and J 15 bases, leaving 9 bases between the germline ends. CDR3 protein: CASSESRPLLHF. The CDR3 nucleotides read TGCGCCAGCAGTGAGTCCCGACCGCTCCTCCACTTT.

In this sample, this clonotype turned up a few times. The chain couples TRBV6-1 to TRBJ2-7, with D perhaps TRBD1 or TRBD2 (5 bases each). Trimming removed 6 bases at V and 2 bases at J, with 20 bases between. The CDR3 runs to 16 residues. Per germline, CDR1 MNHNS and CDR2 SASEGT. The chain's CDR3 is CASSTTTSGRAYEQYF. The CDR3 DNA follows: TGTGCCAGCAGCACGACAACCTCGGGACGGGCCTACGAGCAGTACTTC.

The rearrangement joins TRBV7-6 to TRBJ2-1, with 11 bases lining up with TRBD2. Germline trimming cut 4 bases from V and 9 bases from J; bases unmatched to any gene: 2. The CDR3 has 13 amino acids. Per germline, CDR1 SGHVS and CDR2 FNYEAQ. The CDR3 DNA follows: TGTGCCAGCAGCTCTAGCGGGAGGATTGAGCAGTTCTTC. Amino acid sequence: CASSSSGRIEQFF.

The chain is built from TRBV24-1 and TRBJ2-7; 8 bases align to TRBD1. The CDR3 is 15 amino acids. Germline V lookup: CDR1 KGHDR, CDR2 SFDVKD. Losses at the gene ends were 1 base for V and 0 bases for J; bases not matched to a gene: 1. DNA for the CDR3: TGTGCCACCAGTGATTTCGGGACAGGCTCCTACGAGCAGTACTTC. Residues: CATSDFGTGSYEQYF.

In its sample, this clonotype was seen a few times. The gene calls are TRBV20-1 and TRBJ2-5, with D tentatively TRBD1 or TRBD2 (5 bases each). CDR3 length equals 14 residues. Trimming removed 1 base from V and 4 bases from J, with 13 bases in between. CDR1 and CDR2 from the germline V gene are DFQATT and SNEGSKA (reference sequence). CDR3: CSARGGSWGETQYF. The CDR3 DNA sequence: TGCAGTGCTAGAGGGGGGAGTTGGGGAGAGACCCAGTACTTC.

This clonotype was detected many times. For the CDR3, the DNA is TGCGCCACCCAGCAGCGGGCCCTGGGTCCAAACATTCAGTACTTC. Protein sequence: CATQQRALGPNIQYF. The rearrangement uses TRBV4-1 and TRBJ2-4; weak D call: TRBD2 (6 bases). Germline lookup yields CDR1 MGHRA and CDR2 YSYEKL. This CDR3 is 15 amino acids long. Trimming removed 10 bases from V and 6 bases from J, with 22 bases in between.

This sequence joins TRBV7-9 and TRBJ1-2; possibly TRBD1 for D (5 bases). Between the trimmed V and J ends, which lost 1 base and 8 bases, there was a span of 23 bases. The CDR3 loop spans 17 amino acids. Germline CDR1 is SEHNR and CDR2 is FQNEAQ (reference sequence). The CDR3 protein is CASSLGRGPLTNGGYTF. The CDR3 DNA is TGTGCCAGCAGCTTAGGACGGGGCCCTCTAACGAACGGGGGCTACACCTTC.

This clonotype was seen a few times. The rearrangement uses TRBV12-3 or TRBV12-4 and TRBJ2-7; D remains unclear. The CDR3 spans 13 residues. Trimming shortened V by 1 base and J by 6 bases, and 10 bases separated the two germline ends. CDR3 sequence reads: CASSLVRFGEQYF. In nucleotides, the CDR3 is TGTGCCAGCAGTTTAGTGAGGTTCGGCGAGCAGTACTTC.

In its sample, this clonotype was seen a few times. This chain links TRBV20-1 with TRBJ2-7, with TRBD1 matching 8 bases. With V trimmed by 5 bases and J by 4 bases, 7 bases remained unmatched. This CDR3 comprises 13 residues. Germline V lookup: CDR1 DFQATT, CDR2 SNEGSKA (reference sequence). CDR3 loop: CSASTGGRYEQYF. CDR3 sequence (DNA): TGCAGTGCTTCAACAGGGGGTCGGTACGAGCAGTACTTC.

This clonotype was observed a few times. The rearrangement joins TRBV7-9 to TRBJ1-1, with D unresolved. CDR1 is SEHNR, CDR2 FQNEAQ, per germline (reference sequence). The CDR3 covers 13 residues. The V and J ends lost 0 bases and 7 bases respectively, with 9 bases between them. The CDR3 coding sequence is TGTGCCAGCAGCTTAGCGTCAGAGTATGAAGCTTTCTTT. It specifies CASSLASEYEAFF.

This clonotype was counted at least ten times. The chain joins TRBV12-3 or TRBV12-4 to TRBJ2-1, with 9 bases aligning to TRBD2. The CDR3 is 14 residues long. Unmatched junction bases numbered 11, after V lost 7 bases and J lost 10 bases. The CDR3 spells CASTPGGRAWEQFF. CDR3 in DNA: TGTGCCAGCACCCCCGGCGGGAGGGCCTGGGAGCAGTTCTTC.

This clonotype was detected only a few times. V usage is TRBV5-1 and J usage is TRBJ2-6, with 8 bases lining up with TRBD1. Trimming took 4 bases from V and 0 from J; bases not matched to a gene: 6. The CDR3 is 17 residues long. Per germline, CDR1 SGHRS and CDR2 YFSETQ. CDR3 sequence (DNA): TGCGCCAGCAGCCCACGACAGGGGAGCTCTGGGGCCAACGTCCTGACTTTC. This sequence encodes CASSPRQGSSGANVLTF.

The V call is TRBV20-1, the J call TRBJ2-7; D is unclear. The CDR3 extends over 14 amino acids. The V gene lost 3 bases and the J gene lost 2 bases, with 14 bases spanning the gap. Germline loops: CDR1 DFQATT, CDR2 SNEGSKA (reference sequence). As DNA, the CDR3 is TGCAGTGCTAGTTTGGTCGGCGGCCCCTACGAGCAGTACTTC. Its protein is CSASLVGGPYEQYF.

V usage is TRBV5-1 and J usage is TRBJ2-5; no definite D call. This CDR3 has 14 amino acids. The germline gives CDR1 SGHRS, CDR2 YFSETQ. V was cut by 3 bases and J by 1 base, with 10 bases left in between. The CDR3 DNA reads TGCGCCAGCAGCTCCTGGACGGTCCAAGAGACCCAGTACTTC. This codes for CASSSWTVQETQYF.

There are many counts of this clonotype. J is TRBJ2-7 and V is TRBV5-1, with 7 positions matching TRBD1. The V and J ends lost 8 bases and 0 bases, in that order; junction bases with no gene match: 8. Germline V gene lookup returns CDR1 SGHRS and CDR2 YFSETQ. The CDR3 consists of 14 residues. The CDR3 DNA reads as TGCGCCAGTGCGTCCGGGACAGTCTCCTACGAGCAGTACTTC. Translation: CASASGTVSYEQYF.

In its sample, this clonotype was seen a few times. This chain links TRBV5-1 with TRBJ2-7, with TRBD2 as a possible D gene (6 bases). The CDR3 consists of 19 residues. V lost 4 bases, J lost 2 bases, and 28 bases lay in between. CDR1 and CDR2 (germline): SGHRS, YFSETQ. The CDR3 sequence is CASSQLSTSRGSSPYEQYF. As DNA, the CDR3 is TGCGCCAGCAGCCAACTCTCGACTAGTAGGGGCTCTTCGCCCTACGAGCAGTACTTC.